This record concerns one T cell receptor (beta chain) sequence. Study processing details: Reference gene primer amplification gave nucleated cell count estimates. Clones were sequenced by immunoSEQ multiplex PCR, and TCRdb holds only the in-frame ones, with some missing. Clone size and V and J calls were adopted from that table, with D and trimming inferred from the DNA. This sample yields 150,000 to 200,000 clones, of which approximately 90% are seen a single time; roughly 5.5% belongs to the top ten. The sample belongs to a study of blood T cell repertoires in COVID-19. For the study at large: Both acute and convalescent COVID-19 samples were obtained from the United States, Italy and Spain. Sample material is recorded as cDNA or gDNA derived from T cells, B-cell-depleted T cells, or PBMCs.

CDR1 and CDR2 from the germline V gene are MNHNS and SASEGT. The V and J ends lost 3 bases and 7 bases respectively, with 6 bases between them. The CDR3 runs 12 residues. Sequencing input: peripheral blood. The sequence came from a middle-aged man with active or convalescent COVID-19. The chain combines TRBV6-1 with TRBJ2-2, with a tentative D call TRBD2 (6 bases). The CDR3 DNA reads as TGTGCCAGCAGTGAGCGGGGCGGGGAGCTGTTTTTT. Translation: CASSERGGELFF.